The entry below describes one T cell receptor (beta chain). Some clones are missing from TCRdb's copy, which holds only in-frame ones; the method was immunoSEQ multiplex PCR. The data show tens of thousands of clones, 70% to 80% seen once. The source of the sample is a study of blood T cell repertoires in COVID-19. Whole-study context: Acute and convalescent COVID-19 specimens originated in the United States, Italy and Spain. PBMCs, B-cell-depleted T cells, or T cells were the source of the cDNA or gDNA that made up the material.

Enrolled during active infection, Seattle patients were then followed longitudinally. The source of this sequence is a man in his sixties or seventies with COVID-19, enrolled during active disease. The sequenced material came from peripheral blood.

The chain's CDR3 is CASSVGVLAGVGEQFF. In DNA, the CDR3 is TGTGCCAGCAGCGTAGGGGTACTAGCGGGAGTTGGTGAGCAGTTCTTC. The rearrangement uses TRBV9 and TRBJ2-1; TRBD2 aligns across 11 bases. Germline V lookup: CDR1 SGDLS, CDR2 YYNGEE. The CDR3 is 16 residues long. V lost 0 bases, J lost 9 bases, and 8 bases stayed unmatched.